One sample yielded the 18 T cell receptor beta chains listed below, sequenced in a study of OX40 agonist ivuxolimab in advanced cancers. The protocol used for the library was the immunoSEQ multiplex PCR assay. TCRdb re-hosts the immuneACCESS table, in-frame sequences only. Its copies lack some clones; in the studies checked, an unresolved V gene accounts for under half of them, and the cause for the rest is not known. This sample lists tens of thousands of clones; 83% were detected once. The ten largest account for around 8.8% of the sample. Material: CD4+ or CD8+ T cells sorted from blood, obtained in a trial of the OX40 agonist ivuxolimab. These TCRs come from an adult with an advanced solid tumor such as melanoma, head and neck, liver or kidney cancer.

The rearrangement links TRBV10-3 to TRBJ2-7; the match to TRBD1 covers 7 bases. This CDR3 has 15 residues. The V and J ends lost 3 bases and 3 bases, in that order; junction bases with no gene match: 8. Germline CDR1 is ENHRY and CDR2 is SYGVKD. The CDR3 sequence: CAISESGQSYYEQYF. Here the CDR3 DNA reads TGTGCCATCAGTGAATCGGGACAGTCTTACTACGAGCAGTACTTC.

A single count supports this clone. CDR3 sequence reads: CASGRGNQPQHF. CDR3 nucleotide sequence: TGTGCCAGCGGAAGAGGCAATCAGCCCCAGCATTTT. V gene TRBV27 combines with J gene TRBJ1-5; D not resolved. Germline CDR1 MNHEY, CDR2 SMNVEV (reference sequence). CDR3 size: 12 residues. Trimming took 8 bases from V and 2 from J, leaving 7 bases between them.

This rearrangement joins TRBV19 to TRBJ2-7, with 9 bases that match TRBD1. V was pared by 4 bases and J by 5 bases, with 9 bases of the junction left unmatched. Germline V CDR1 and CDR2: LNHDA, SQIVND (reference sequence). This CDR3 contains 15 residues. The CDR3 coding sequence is TGTGCCAGTAGTAGGGGGGACAGGGAGTTCGACGAGCAGTACTTC. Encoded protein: CASSRGDREFDEQYF.

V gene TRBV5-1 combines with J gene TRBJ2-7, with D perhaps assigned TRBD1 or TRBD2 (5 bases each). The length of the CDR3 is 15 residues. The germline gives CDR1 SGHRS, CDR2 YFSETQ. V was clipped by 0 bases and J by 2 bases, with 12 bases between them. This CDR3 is CASSLAFGGPYEQYF. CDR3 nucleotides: TGCGCCAGCAGCTTGGCCTTTGGGGGTCCCTACGAGCAGTACTTC.

CDR3 coding DNA: TGTGCCAGCGGGAGGACCGGGGAGCTGTTTTTT. Protein sequence: CASGRTGELFF. V is TRBV6-6 and J is TRBJ2-2, with a tentative D call TRBD2 (6 bases). The CDR3 consists of 11 residues. Trimming took 8 bases from V and 5 from J, leaving 6 bases between them. Germline V gene sequence: CDR1 MNHNY, CDR2 SVGAGI (reference sequence).

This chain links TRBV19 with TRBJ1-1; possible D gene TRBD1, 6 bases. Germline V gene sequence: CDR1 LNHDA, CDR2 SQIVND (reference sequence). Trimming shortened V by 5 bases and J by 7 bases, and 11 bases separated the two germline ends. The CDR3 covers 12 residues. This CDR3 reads CASSLGQIEAFF. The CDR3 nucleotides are TGTGCCAGTAGTCTAGGACAGATTGAAGCTTTCTTT.

The CDR3 sequence is CASSLQGANYEQYF. The CDR3 DNA follows: TGTGCCAGCAGTTTACAGGGGGCTAACTACGAGCAGTACTTC. The V gene is TRBV6-1, the J gene TRBJ2-7; the match to TRBD1 covers 9 bases. The trim removed 5 bases at V and 3 bases at J, leaving 5 bases unmatched. Germline assignment: CDR1 MNHNS and CDR2 SASEGT. This CDR3 is built from 14 residues.

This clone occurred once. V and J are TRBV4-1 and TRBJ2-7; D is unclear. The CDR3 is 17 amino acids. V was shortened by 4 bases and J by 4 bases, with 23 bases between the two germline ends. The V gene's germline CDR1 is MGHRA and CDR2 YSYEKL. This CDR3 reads CASSPSAHQTSSYEQYF. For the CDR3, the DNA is TGCGCCAGCAGCCCGTCGGCCCACCAAACCTCCTCTTACGAGCAGTACTTC.

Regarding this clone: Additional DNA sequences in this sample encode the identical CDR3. The CDR3 reads CASSYSEGTGELFF. The CDR3 nucleotides are TGTGCCAGCAGTTACTCGGAGGGAACCGGGGAGCTGTTTTTT. The chain carries TRBV6-5 and TRBJ2-2, with a tentative D call TRBD2 (6 bases). Deletions cut 0 bases from V and 5 bases from J, with 7 bases between. The CDR3 runs 14 residues. CDR1 and CDR2 (germline): MNHEY, SVGAGI.

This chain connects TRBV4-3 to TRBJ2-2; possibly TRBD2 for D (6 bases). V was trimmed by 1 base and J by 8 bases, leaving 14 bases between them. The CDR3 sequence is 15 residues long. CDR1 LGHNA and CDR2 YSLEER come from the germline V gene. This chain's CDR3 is CASSQAWRGSGELFF. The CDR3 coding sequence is TGCGCCAGCAGCCAAGCTTGGCGGGGATCAGGGGAGCTGTTTTTT.

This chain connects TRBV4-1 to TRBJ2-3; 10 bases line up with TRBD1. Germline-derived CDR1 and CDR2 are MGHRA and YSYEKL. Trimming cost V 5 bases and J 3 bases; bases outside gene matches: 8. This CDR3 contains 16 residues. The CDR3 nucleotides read TGCGCCAGCAGCATCCGGGACAGGGGTGGAACAGATACGCAGTATTTT. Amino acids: CASSIRDRGGTDTQYF.

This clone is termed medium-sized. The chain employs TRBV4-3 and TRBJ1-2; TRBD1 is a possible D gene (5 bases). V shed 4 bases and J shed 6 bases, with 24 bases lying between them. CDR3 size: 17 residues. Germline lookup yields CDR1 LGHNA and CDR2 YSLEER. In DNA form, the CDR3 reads TGCGCCAGCAGCCGGGGTAGAAGACAGAAACCCTTCAATGGCTACACCTTC. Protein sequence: CASSRGRRQKPFNGYTF.

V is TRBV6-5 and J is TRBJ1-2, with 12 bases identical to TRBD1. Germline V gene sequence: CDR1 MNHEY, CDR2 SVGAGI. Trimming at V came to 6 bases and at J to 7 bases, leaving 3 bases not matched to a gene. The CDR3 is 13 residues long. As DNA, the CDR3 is TGTGCCAGCAGGGGACAGGGGGCGGGTGGCTACACCTTC. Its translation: CASRGQGAGGYTF.

As DNA, the CDR3 is TGTGCCAGCAGCTTACGAGGGTCGGAAGTTAAGGCCTATGGCTACACCTTC. It encodes CASSLRGSEVKAYGYTF. This chain joins TRBV11-2 and TRBJ1-2, with unresolved D. The CDR3 runs 17 residues. Looked up from germline, CDR1 is SGHAT and CDR2 is FQNNGV. V was cut by 2 bases and J by 4 bases, with 20 bases left in between.

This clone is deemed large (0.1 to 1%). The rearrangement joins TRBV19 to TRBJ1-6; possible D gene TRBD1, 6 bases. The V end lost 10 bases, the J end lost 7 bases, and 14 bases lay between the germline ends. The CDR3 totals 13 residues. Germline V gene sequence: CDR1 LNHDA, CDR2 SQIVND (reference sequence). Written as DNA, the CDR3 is TGTGCCACGGGGGGCCGTTCGAATTCACCCCTCCACTTT. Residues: CATGGRSNSPLHF.

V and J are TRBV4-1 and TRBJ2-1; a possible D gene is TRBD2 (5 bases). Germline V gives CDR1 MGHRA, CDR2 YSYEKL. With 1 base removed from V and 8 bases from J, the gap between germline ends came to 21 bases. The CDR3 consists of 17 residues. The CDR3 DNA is TGCGCCAGCAGCCAAGGAAATAGCGCTTACGATGCTTATGAGCAGTTCTTC. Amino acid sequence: CASSQGNSAYDAYEQFF.

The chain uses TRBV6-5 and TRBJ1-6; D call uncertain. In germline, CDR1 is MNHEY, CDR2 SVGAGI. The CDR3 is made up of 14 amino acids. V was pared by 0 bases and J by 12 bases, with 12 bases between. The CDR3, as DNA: TGTGCCAGCAGTTACTCTCCTAAACCGGGACCCCTCCACTTT. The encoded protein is CASSYSPKPGPLHF.

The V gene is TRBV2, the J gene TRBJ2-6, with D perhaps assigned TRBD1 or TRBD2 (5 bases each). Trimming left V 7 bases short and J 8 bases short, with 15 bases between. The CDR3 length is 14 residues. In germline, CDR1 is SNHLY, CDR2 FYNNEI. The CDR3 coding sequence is TGTGCCAGCATCTCGCGCAGGGAGTCCAACGTCCTGACTTTC. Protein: CASISRRESNVLTF.